One TCR beta chain is described in this entry. Under the authors' procedure: The assay estimated nucleated cells by amplifying reference gene primers. Data came from immunoSEQ multiplex PCR; TCRdb stores just in-frame clones and leaves some out. Clone size and the V and J calls come from that table; the DNA yielded D and trimming. The sample has 200,000 to 300,000 clones; approximately 87% are singletons. This sample stems from a study of blood T cell repertoires in COVID-19. Overall study context: Some COVID-19 samples were acute and others convalescent; all came from the United States, Italy and Spain. In each case, the material was cDNA or gDNA derived from T cells, B-cell-depleted T cells, or PBMCs.

Sequencing was performed on peripheral blood. The receptor was derived from a woman between 40 and 55 years old who had recovered from COVID-19.

CDR3 sequence: CASSQVISAGGRTDTQYF. Written as DNA, the CDR3 is TGTGCCAGCAGCCAAGTGATTTCTGCGGGGGGCCGCACAGATACGCAGTATTTT. V gene TRBV3-1 (or the pseudogene TRBV3-2) combines with J gene TRBJ2-3; 8 nucleotides align to TRBD2. The CDR3 totals 18 residues. The J segment lost 1 base and the V segment lost 1 base, leaving 10 bases of the junction unmatched. Germline lookup yields CDR1 LGHDT and CDR2 YNNKEL (reference sequence).